These T cell receptor beta chains were read from a single sample in a study of chemoradiotherapy in HPV16-positive cancers. Here immunoSEQ multiplex PCR was the method, and the copy in TCRdb shows in-frame clones only, minus some. The table shows 5,000 to 6,500 clones, with approximately 70% occurring only once. The sample was taken from a patient who underwent chemoradiotherapy. The receptors shown here come from a human donor with HPV-associated anogenital cancer. Both conserved end residues are part of each CDR3. Fields, in order: J gene, CDR3 length, V gene, D gene, clone size, CDR3 DNA, CDR3 protein. D genes are given only for firm matches. Clone size is not always given. Where it is, it says once, few, many or a class for expanded clones.

J: TRBJ2-3; length: 17; V: TRBV7-6; D: TRBD1; size: .; DNA: TGTGCCAGCAGCCCACGGGACAGGGGATCCTCGCAAGATACGCAGTATTTT; CDR3: CASSPRDRGSSQDTQYF
J: TRBJ1-6; length: 14; V: TRBV4-1; D: TRBD1; size: .; DNA: TGCGCCAGCAGCCAAGACAGGGGGTATTCACCCCTCCACTTT; CDR3: CASSQDRGYSPLHF
J: TRBJ1-2; length: 14; V: TRBV7-9; D: .; size: .; DNA: TGTGCCAGCAGCTTAGGGGCGGCGCTCTATGGCTACACCTTC; CDR3: CASSLGAALYGYTF
J: TRBJ2-1; length: 15; V: TRBV2; D: .; size: .; DNA: TGTGCCAGCAGTACCGTTGAGAGCTCCTACAATGAGCAGTTCTTC; CDR3: CASSTVESSYNEQFF
J: TRBJ1-2; length: 15; V: TRBV4-1; D: TRBD1; size: few; DNA: TGCGCCAGCAGCCAAAGGACAGGGACTAACTATGGCTACACCTTC; CDR3: CASSQRTGTNYGYTF
J: TRBJ2-1; length: 13; V: TRBV19; D: .; size: .; DNA: TGTGCCAGTAGTCCCGATAACGGCAATGAGCAGTTCTTC; CDR3: CASSPDNGNEQFF
J: TRBJ2-7; length: 11; V: TRBV14; D: .; size: .; DNA: TGTGCCAGCAGCCAAGGGTTCGAGCAGTACTTC; CDR3: CASSQGFEQYF
J: TRBJ1-5; length: 17; V: TRBV12-1; D: .; size: .; DNA: TGTGCCAGCTTCTCTCGGGGGCAGGGAACATACAATCAGCCCCAGCATTTT; CDR3: CASFSRGQGTYNQPQHF
J: TRBJ2-4; length: 14; V: TRBV7-2; D: .; size: .; DNA: TGTGCCAGCAGCTTCTTCGGGTCCAAAAACATTCAGTACTTC; CDR3: CASSFFGSKNIQYF
J: TRBJ2-5; length: 15; V: TRBV7-2; D: .; size: .; DNA: TGTGCCAGCAGCTTAGAGTTTGGAGGCCAAGAGACCCAGTACTTC; CDR3: CASSLEFGGQETQYF
J: TRBJ2-7; length: 16; V: TRBV7-6; D: TRBD2; size: .; DNA: TGTGCCAGCAGTTTAGGGGTAGCGGGGGGCTCCTACGAGCAGTACTTC; CDR3: CASSLGVAGGSYEQYF
J: TRBJ1-6; length: 14; V: TRBV30; D: .; size: .; DNA: TGTGCCTGGAGACAAAAACGACAGAATTCACCCCTCCACTTT; CDR3: CAWRQKRQNSPLHF
J: TRBJ2-3; length: 14; V: TRBV6-6; D: .; size: .; DNA: TGTGCCAGCAGTCCCAGGGATAGCACAGATACGCAGTATTTT; CDR3: CASSPRDSTDTQYF
J: TRBJ1-4; length: 15; V: TRBV5-1; D: .; size: .; DNA: TGCGCCAGCAGCCCTACTATTGCAACTAATGAAAAACTGTTTTTT; CDR3: CASSPTIATNEKLFF
J: TRBJ2-1; length: 18; V: TRBV15; D: .; size: .; DNA: TGTGCCACCAGCACGTCCGGGACTCAAACGTTCGCCTACAATGAGCAGTTCTTC; CDR3: CATSTSGTQTFAYNEQFF
J: TRBJ1-5; length: 14; V: TRBV6-1; D: .; size: .; DNA: TGTGCCAGCAATAGATACGCAGGGGATCAGCCCCAGCATTTT; CDR3: CASNRYAGDQPQHF
J: TRBJ2-1; length: 17; V: TRBV5-4; D: .; size: .; DNA: TGTGCCAGCAGCTTGGGGCGAGGGGGGGGACAAACCAATGAGCAGTTCTTC; CDR3: CASSLGRGGGQTNEQFF
J: TRBJ2-7; length: 13; V: TRBV6-6; D: .; size: .; DNA: TGTGCCAGCAACAGGGAGGTTGGTAACGAGCAGTACTTC; CDR3: CASNREVGNEQYF
J: TRBJ2-1; length: 11; V: TRBV20-1; D: .; size: once; DNA: TGCAGTGGCGGAAGGCCACCGGAGCAGTTCTTC; CDR3: CSGGRPPEQFF
J: TRBJ2-5; length: 18; V: TRBV7-2; D: TRBD1; size: once; DNA: TGTGCCAGCAGCCTGGGACAGGGGGTAGTGGGGGGACAAGAGACCCAGTACTTC; CDR3: CASSLGQGVVGGQETQYF
J: TRBJ2-7; length: 13; V: TRBV2; D: .; size: .; DNA: TGTGCCAGCAGTGACGGCGGGTCCTACGAGCAGTACTTC; CDR3: CASSDGGSYEQYF
J: TRBJ2-1; length: 12; V: TRBV5-1; D: TRBD2; size: .; DNA: TGCGCCAGCAGCTGGGGGGGGGATGAGCAGTTCTTC; CDR3: CASSWGGDEQFF
J: TRBJ2-3; length: 15; V: TRBV6-1; D: .; size: .; DNA: TGTGCCAGCACGGGAAGGGGCTATAACACAGATACGCAGTATTTT; CDR3: CASTGRGYNTDTQYF
J: TRBJ2-1; length: 14; V: TRBV19; D: TRBD1; size: .; DNA: TGTGCCAGTAGTCTCAGGACAGGGTACAATGAGCAGTTCTTC; CDR3: CASSLRTGYNEQFF
J: TRBJ1-1; length: 14; V: TRBV7-9; D: .; size: .; DNA: TGTGCCAGCAGCCCGGACAGTCAAGTCCCTGAAGCTTTCTTT; CDR3: CASSPDSQVPEAFF
J: TRBJ2-7; length: 17; V: TRBV4-2; D: TRBD1; size: .; DNA: TGTGCCAGCAGCCATGGGCATGGGCCCAGGGGGTCCTACGAGCAGTACTTC; CDR3: CASSHGHGPRGSYEQYF
J: TRBJ1-1; length: 16; V: TRBV10-2; D: TRBD1; size: .; DNA: TGCGCCAGCAGTTCGCGTTTTGGGACAGAGAACACTGAAGCTTTCTTT; CDR3: CASSSRFGTENTEAFF
J: TRBJ2-2; length: 13; V: TRBV7-3; D: .; size: .; DNA: TGTGCCAGCAGCTTAACGTTTACCGGGGAGCTGTTTTTT; CDR3: CASSLTFTGELFF
J: TRBJ1-1; length: 13; V: TRBV5-5; D: .; size: .; DNA: TGTGCCAGCAGCAGGACTGGCGACACTGAAGCTTTCTTT; CDR3: CASSRTGDTEAFF
J: TRBJ2-3; length: 18; V: TRBV4-3; D: TRBD1; size: .; DNA: TGCGCCAGCAGCCAGCAACCGGGACAGGGGGCGCTTTTAGATACGCAGTATTTT; CDR3: CASSQQPGQGALLDTQYF
J: TRBJ1-6; length: 15; V: TRBV4-1; D: TRBD1; size: .; DNA: TGCGCCAGCAGCGCAACACAGGGGGAGTACTCACCCCTCCACTTT; CDR3: CASSATQGEYSPLHF
J: TRBJ1-2; length: 20; V: TRBV2; D: .; size: .; DNA: TGTGCCAGCAGTGTAAGAGCCCTTAGCCAGGGAAGGTTGGTTCCCTATGGCTACACCTTC; CDR3: CASSVRALSQGRLVPYGYTF
J: TRBJ1-1; length: 15; V: TRBV28; D: .; size: .; DNA: TGTGCCAGCAGTTTTTTCCCCGGGGTAGACACTGAAGCTTTCTTT; CDR3: CASSFFPGVDTEAFF
J: TRBJ1-1; length: 15; V: TRBV18; D: .; size: .; DNA: TGTGCCAGCTCCCTCAGAGCGGGGGGGAGCACTGAAGCTTTCTTT; CDR3: CASSLRAGGSTEAFF
J: TRBJ2-7; length: 16; V: TRBV9; D: .; size: .; DNA: TGTGCCACCCCCTCATCGAAAGACAGGCGATCCTACGAGCAGTACTTC; CDR3: CATPSSKDRRSYEQYF
J: TRBJ1-2; length: 14; V: TRBV28; D: .; size: .; DNA: TGTGCCAGCAGTAAGGGACGCCTCGTAAGTGGCTACACCTTC; CDR3: CASSKGRLVSGYTF
J: TRBJ2-1; length: 16; V: TRBV9; D: .; size: .; DNA: TGTGCCAGCAGCGTAGGCCCGGGGGCGGGGAGCGTCGAGCAGTTCTTC; CDR3: CASSVGPGAGSVEQFF
J: TRBJ2-5; length: 15; V: TRBV11-2; D: TRBD2; size: .; DNA: TGTGCCAGCAGCTCTAGCGGGGGAGCCCAAGAGACCCAGTACTTC; CDR3: CASSSSGGAQETQYF
J: TRBJ2-3; length: 13; V: TRBV19; D: .; size: once; DNA: TGTGCCAGTAGTATGGGAGGACCAGATACGCAGTATTTT; CDR3: CASSMGGPDTQYF
J: TRBJ2-7; length: 15; V: TRBV4-2; D: TRBD1; size: .; DNA: TGTGCCAGCAGCCAAAGGTCGCAGGGGGCCTACGAGCAGTACTTC; CDR3: CASSQRSQGAYEQYF
J: TRBJ2-5; length: 18; V: TRBV7-2; D: TRBD2; size: once; DNA: TGTGCCAGCAGCTTAGCGAGGCGAGCGGGGGGGTTACAAGAGACCCAGTACTTC; CDR3: CASSLARRAGGLQETQYF
J: TRBJ2-3; length: 16; V: TRBV6-1; D: TRBD2; size: few; DNA: TGTGCCAGCAGCGAAATACTAGCGGGGTCCACAGATACGCAGTATTTT; CDR3: CASSEILAGSTDTQYF
J: TRBJ1-3; length: 14; V: TRBV6-1; D: .; size: .; DNA: TGTGCCAGCAATCCGAGAGGGACTGGAAACACCATATATTTT; CDR3: CASNPRGTGNTIYF
J: TRBJ1-2; length: 15; V: TRBV5-4; D: TRBD1; size: .; DNA: TGTGCCAGCAGCCTGGAGGGACAGGGGGTGCGAGGCTACACCTTC; CDR3: CASSLEGQGVRGYTF
J: TRBJ2-4; length: 15; V: TRBV6-1; D: .; size: .; DNA: TGTGCCAGCAGTGAACACTACAGCTCCAAAAACATTCAGTACTTC; CDR3: CASSEHYSSKNIQYF
J: TRBJ1-2; length: 13; V: TRBV7-9; D: TRBD1; size: once; DNA: TGTGCCAGCAGCTTGGGACAGCTCTATGGCTACACCTTC; CDR3: CASSLGQLYGYTF
J: TRBJ2-7; length: 15; V: TRBV21-1; D: .; size: .; DNA: TGTGCCAGCAGCACATGGGGCTTAACATCCTACGAGCAGTACTTC; CDR3: CASSTWGLTSYEQYF
J: TRBJ2-2; length: 13; V: TRBV6-5; D: .; size: .; DNA: TGTGCCAGCAGCGACTTCTTGGCTAGGGAGCTGTTTTTT; CDR3: CASSDFLARELFF
J: TRBJ1-1; length: 14; V: TRBV6-4; D: TRBD1; size: .; DNA: TGTGCCAGCAGTGAGACAGGGCGGCGCACTGAAGCTTTCTTT; CDR3: CASSETGRRTEAFF
J: TRBJ1-2; length: 11; V: TRBV25-1; D: .; size: .; DNA: TGTGCCAGCAGTGAATCATATGGCTACACCTTC; CDR3: CASSESYGYTF
J: TRBJ2-2; length: 14; V: TRBV10-3; D: .; size: .; DNA: TGTGCCATCAGTATCGACAGGTTCGCCGGGGAGCTGTTTTTT; CDR3: CAISIDRFAGELFF
J: TRBJ1-4; length: 13; V: TRBV29-1; D: TRBD1; size: few; DNA: TGCAGCGTCATTTCAGGGGGGAATGAAAAACTGTTTTTT; CDR3: CSVISGGNEKLFF
J: TRBJ2-2; length: 14; V: TRBV7-9; D: .; size: .; DNA: TGTGCCAGCAGCTTGGGGGGGAACACCGGGGAGCTGTTTTTT; CDR3: CASSLGGNTGELFF
J: TRBJ2-7; length: 16; V: TRBV7-6; D: TRBD1; size: .; DNA: TGTGCCAGCAGCCCGAGCCCCGGGACAGGGTGGAACGAGCAGTACTTC; CDR3: CASSPSPGTGWNEQYF
J: TRBJ1-6; length: 15; V: TRBV6-6; D: .; size: .; DNA: TGTGCCAGCAGTTACGGGGGGCAGAATAATTCACCCCTCCACTTT; CDR3: CASSYGGQNNSPLHF
J: TRBJ2-1; length: 14; V: TRBV29-1; D: TRBD1; size: .; DNA: TGCAGCGTTGCGGACAGGGGGTCTGTCGATGAGCAGTTCTTC; CDR3: CSVADRGSVDEQFF
J: TRBJ2-5; length: 13; V: TRBV19; D: .; size: .; DNA: TGTGCCAGTAGTAGAGGTGGCGGAGAGACCCAGTACTTC; CDR3: CASSRGGGETQYF
J: TRBJ2-3; length: 17; V: TRBV7-8; D: TRBD2; size: .; DNA: TGTGCCAGCAGCTTAGGCACGGCTAGCGGGGAGACAGATACGCAGTATTTT; CDR3: CASSLGTASGETDTQYF
J: TRBJ2-1; length: 14; V: TRBV28; D: .; size: .; DNA: TGTGCCAGCCACTCGGGTGGGCCGACCCGCTCGCAGTTCTTC; CDR3: CASHSGGPTRSQFF
J: TRBJ2-3; length: 16; V: TRBV4-1; D: .; size: .; DNA: TGCGCCAGCAGCCACCCTCGTTTGGGGGCGGGAGATACGCAGTATTTT; CDR3: CASSHPRLGAGDTQYF